This TCR beta chain is from a study of OX40 agonist ivuxolimab in advanced cancers. Study as a whole: About 42% of patients had received prior checkpoint inhibitor therapy.

Clones were sequenced by immunoSEQ multiplex PCR, and TCRdb holds only the in-frame ones, with some missing. The data hold about 50,000 clones, with around nine tenths observed a single time. The length of the CDR3 is 16 residues. Trimming took 1 base from V and 5 from J; bases not matched to a gene: 10. Germline V lookup: CDR1 LNHDA, CDR2 SQIVND (reference sequence). V gene TRBV19 combines with J gene TRBJ2-7, with 8 bases that match TRBD1. The sample here was CD4+ or CD8+ T cells sorted from blood, taken in a trial of the OX40 agonist ivuxolimab. The sequence derives from an adult with an advanced solid tumor such as melanoma, head and neck, liver or kidney cancer. CDR3 DNA: TGTGCCAGTAGTATAGTATCCCCGCAGGGGGCAAACGAGCAGTACTTC. It is translated as CASSIVSPQGANEQYF.